This TCR beta chain was obtained from a study of T cells in Graves' hyperthyroidism and ophthalmopathy. At the level of the study: Blood was drawn when the patient was first diagnosed and still untreated.

Trimming cost V 1 base and J 1 base, with 13 bases left between them. CDR1 and CDR2 (germline): GTSNPN, SVGIG (reference sequence). This CDR3 region has 15 residues. It was uncontrolled infection, other autoimmune disease, pregnancy or lactation that excluded patients. Clinical symptoms, serum thyroxine, TRAb, thyroid ultrasound and orbital computed tomography informed diagnoses. PBMCs were obtained from about 9.9 ml fresh peripheral blood. This clonotype was picked up many times. The CDR3 regions of TCR beta were amplified from RNA transcripts. The primer set for the first-round RT-PCR of the TCR CDR3 was HTBI. In TCRdb, the multiplex PCR reads were re-called with MiXCR into one record per CDR3 protein. The table lists approximately 300,000 distinct CDR3 sequences, around 15% of them singletons.

This TCR came from a woman aged 55-69 years with Graves' ophthalmopathy. The material sequenced was blood. J is TRBJ1-1 and V is TRBV30; D is perhaps TRBD1 (6 bases). The CDR3 loop reads CAWSAPGQQNTEAFF. The CDR3 nucleotides read TGTGCCTGGAGTGCGCCGGGACAACAGAACACTGAAGCTTTCTTT.